Below, 19 T cell receptor beta chains from the same sample are listed, as sequenced in a study of shared clonotypes between healthy human individuals. Sequenced by immunoSEQ multiplex PCR; TCRdb stores in-frame clones only, minus some. The sample consists of a few million clones, just over 90% of them appearing once. Material for sequencing was naive CD4+ T cells from PBMCs. Subset of the sample: CD45RA+ positively selected. These receptors were obtained from a man between 18 and 35 years old in good health. Some clones in this sample may be carry-over from other donors' samples.

The gene calls are TRBV6-6 and TRBJ1-1, with 8 bases fitting TRBD1. This CDR3 region has 12 residues. V shed 5 bases and J 11 bases; nucleotides not matched to a gene: 7. CDR1 is MNHNY and CDR2 is SVGAGI in the germline V gene (reference sequence). The CDR3 reads CASSPPNRGAFF. DNA of the CDR3: TGTGCCAGCAGTCCTCCGAACAGGGGGGCTTTCTTT.

Concerning this clone: Distinct nucleotide sequences in the sample also encode this CDR3. V usage is TRBV19 and J usage is TRBJ2-4; D not resolved. The CDR3 totals 14 residues. The germline V and J ends were trimmed by 1 base and 0 bases, with 4 bases remaining between them. The V gene's germline CDR1 is LNHDA and CDR2 SQIVND (reference sequence). The chain's CDR3 is CASSIAGAKNIQYF. DNA for the CDR3: TGTGCCAGTAGTATAGCAGGAGCCAAAAACATTCAGTACTTC.

In DNA form, the CDR3 reads TGCGCCAGCAGCTTGGCGAGTCAGAGCTCAACCTACGAGCAGTACTTC. Translated: CASSLASQSSTYEQYF. This chain connects TRBV5-1 to TRBJ2-7; D is unresolved. CDR1 is SGHRS and CDR2 is YFSETQ in the germline V gene. V lost 0 bases and J lost 2, with 15 bases in between. The CDR3 is 16 amino acids.

The gene calls are TRBV9 and TRBJ2-3; 7 bases are shared with TRBD1. V lost 3 bases, J lost 2 bases, and 9 bases stayed unmatched. CDR3 length: 16 amino acids. Germline V gene data show CDR1 as SGDLS and CDR2 as YYNGEE. CDR3 coding DNA: TGTGCCAGCAGCGACCGGACAGGCGACGCCACAGATACGCAGTATTTT. Its protein product is CASSDRTGDATDTQYF.

V and J are TRBV2 and TRBJ1-1, with a weak D call TRBD1 (5 bases). The CDR3 totals 12 residues. V lost 5 bases and J lost 5, with 9 bases in between. Germline V CDR1 and CDR2: SNHLY, FYNNEI. CDR3 in amino acids: CASSPGYTEAFF. DNA for the CDR3: TGTGCCAGCAGTCCAGGGTATACTGAAGCTTTCTTT. Full variable domain (missing parts from reference TRBV2 and TRBJ1-1): EPEVTQTPSHQVTQMGQEVILRCVPISNHLYFYWYRQILGQKVEFLVSFYNNEISEKSEIFDDQFSVERPDGSNFTLKIRSTKLEDSAMYFCASSPGYTEAFFGQGTRLTVV.

V gene TRBV7-3 combines with J gene TRBJ2-1; the match to TRBD2 covers 9 bases. Germline V CDR1 and CDR2: SGHTA, FQGTGA. V was clipped by 4 bases and J by 0 bases; unmatched bases: 10. The CDR3 extends over 18 amino acids. The CDR3 region is CASSSTGGRVPSYNEQFF. DNA for the CDR3: TGTGCCAGCAGCTCTACCGGCGGGAGGGTCCCCTCCTACAATGAGCAGTTCTTC.

This chain joins TRBV5-1 and TRBJ1-4; D gene unclear. In germline, CDR1 is SGHRS, CDR2 YFSETQ. The CDR3 covers 15 residues. The ends were cut back, 4 bases at V and 0 bases at J, with 10 bases in the middle. The CDR3 region has the DNA TGCGCCAGCAGCCGCCAGGCCGCAACTAATGAAAAACTGTTTTTT. This gives the protein CASSRQAATNEKLFF.

The chain employs TRBV28 and TRBJ2-3; 15 positions agree with TRBD2. The V and J ends lost 8 bases and 4 bases, in that order; junction bases with no gene match: 4. The CDR3 totals 15 residues. In germline, CDR1 is MDHEN, CDR2 SYDVKM. The CDR3 DNA reads TGTGCCAGCGGACTAGCGGGAGGGCTTGCAGATACGCAGTATTTT. It yields the protein CASGLAGGLADTQYF.

For this clone: This CDR3 is also generated by other DNA sequences in the sample. The rearrangement links TRBV5-1 to TRBJ1-2; unclear D gene. CDR3 length: 13 residues. CDR1 is SGHRS, CDR2 YFSETQ, per germline. Deletions cut 0 bases from V and 2 bases from J, with 5 bases between. DNA for the CDR3: TGCGCCAGCAGCTTGGGGCAAAACTATGGCTACACCTTC. This codes for CASSLGQNYGYTF.

The sample holds one count of this clone. The V and J genes are TRBV5-4 and TRBJ2-7; weak D call: TRBD2 (6 bases). Germline V gene data show CDR1 as SGHNT and CDR2 as YYREEE (reference sequence). Deletions cut 6 bases from V and 2 bases from J, with 21 bases between. This CDR3 is 16 amino acids long. CDR3 amino acids: CASTSGGGWGAYEQYF. The CDR3 DNA reads TGTGCCAGCACCTCGGGCGGTGGCTGGGGGGCCTACGAGCAGTACTTC.

The rearrangement links TRBV28 to TRBJ2-1, with 8 bases aligning to TRBD2. Germline CDR1 and CDR2: MDHEN and SYDVKM. The CDR3 totals 16 residues. V lost 6 bases to trimming and J lost 1 base; unmatched junction nucleotides: 8. DNA of the CDR3: TGTGCCAGCAGGTCGACTAGCGCTTGGTCCTACAATGAGCAGTTCTTC. It translates to CASRSTSAWSYNEQFF.

Only one count was recorded for this clone. The rearrangement links TRBV28 to TRBJ2-7; TRBD2 matches at 15 bases. This CDR3 contains 18 residues. The V gene's germline CDR1 is MDHEN and CDR2 SYDVKM. V lost 5 bases and J lost 2; bases outside the gene matches: 10. The CDR3 DNA reads as TGTGCCAGCAGTAATCCGGGACTAGCGGGAGGTATACCCTACGAGCAGTACTTC. Translating it yields CASSNPGLAGGIPYEQYF. Filled out from reference TRBV28 and TRBJ2-7, the complete variable domain reads DVKVTQSSRYLVKRTGEKVFLECVQDMDHENMFWYRQDPGLGLRLIYFSYDVKMKEKGDIPEGYSVSREKKERFSLILESASTNQTSMYLCASSNPGLAGGIPYEQYFGPGTRLTVT.

The genes are TRBV7-9 and TRBJ2-7; D might be TRBD1 (6 bases). Trimming took 5 bases from V and 3 from J, leaving 17 bases between them. The CDR3 extends over 15 amino acids. The V gene's germline CDR1 is SEHNR and CDR2 FQNEAQ (reference sequence). The CDR3 DNA is TGTGCCAGCAGCCACCCGAACAGGGACAACTACGAGCAGTACTTC. This codes for CASSHPNRDNYEQYF.

This chain connects TRBV7-6 to TRBJ2-5; D gene unclear. CDR3 length: 15 residues. V was trimmed by 4 bases and J by 4 bases, leaving 16 bases between them. CDR1 is SGHVS and CDR2 is FNYEAQ in the germline V gene. The CDR3 region is CASSSPDRGLETQYF. The CDR3 region has the DNA TGTGCCAGCAGCTCCCCCGACCGTGGATTAGAGACCCAGTACTTC.

The rearrangement joins TRBV19 to TRBJ2-1, with no clear D. V lost 5 bases and J lost 8, with 28 bases in between. Per germline, CDR1 LNHDA and CDR2 SQIVND (reference sequence). This CDR3 contains 18 residues. The CDR3 DNA follows: TGTGCCAGTAGTCCCCGGGCCGTCGGCGTAGGCCGCCACCATGAGCAGTTCTTC. Its protein product is CASSPRAVGVGRHHEQFF.

The CDR3 region is CASSNGLVGRTSYEQYF. CDR3 nucleotides: TGTGCCAGCAGCAACGGGTTGGTTGGTCGAACTTCCTACGAGCAGTACTTC. This chain joins TRBV7-9 and TRBJ2-7; D remains unclear. V lost 5 bases and J lost 1, with 21 bases in between. CDR1 is SEHNR and CDR2 is FQNEAQ in the germline V gene (reference sequence). The CDR3 loop spans 17 amino acids.

In regard to this clone: Other DNA sequences in this specimen translate into the identical CDR3. The chain carries TRBV5-1 and TRBJ2-5, with D tentatively TRBD1 (6 bases). The CDR3 sequence is 14 residues long. CDR1 SGHRS and CDR2 YFSETQ come from the germline V gene. V lost 4 bases to trimming and J lost 2 bases, with 12 bases between them. CDR3 region: CASSEGQPQETQYF. As DNA, the CDR3 is TGCGCCAGCAGCGAAGGACAGCCTCAAGAGACCCAGTACTTC.

V is TRBV7-3 and J is TRBJ1-1, with D maybe TRBD1 (5 bases). Germline V lookup: CDR1 SGHTA, CDR2 FQGTGA. Trimming cost V 1 base and J 5 bases, with 11 bases left between them. The CDR3 is 14 residues long. The CDR3 DNA is TGTGCCAGCAGCTTAAGTCCAGGGTATACTGAAGCTTTCTTT. This gives the protein CASSLSPGYTEAFF.

V and J are TRBV9 and TRBJ1-3; unclear D gene. The CDR3 contains 18 residues. The germline gives CDR1 SGDLS, CDR2 YYNGEE. V lost 0 bases to trimming and J lost 0 bases, with 16 bases between them. Here the CDR3 DNA reads TGTGCCAGCAGCGTAGCCCCTCGGACTGGAAGCTCTGGAAACACCATATATTTT. It codes for CASSVAPRTGSSGNTIYF.